The entry that follows covers one T cell receptor beta chain sequence. Its antigen is unidentified. 13 Jbeta primers and 60 Vbeta primers were used for the PCR. Produced via immunoSEQ multiplex PCR; TCRdb's table is partial and in-frame only. The profile shows roughly 100,000 clones, around 75% of them singletons. V lost 5 bases, J lost 2 bases, and 10 bases lay in between. The CDR3 contains 14 residues. Germline-derived CDR1 and CDR2 are MNHEY and SVGAGI. The data derive from a study of cytomegalovirus exposure and HLA in healthy donors. Findings and limits, study-wide: Trimming of TCR beta V- and J-genes showed a link, identified in a later analysis, to a missense DCLRE1C variant. Later work showed greater clonal expansion in HLA-associated TCR beta chains than in equally common others. Researchers catalogued roughly 150 TCR beta chains as cytomegalovirus-associated.

This receptor was obtained from a middle-aged man in good health and CMV-seronegative. Specimen: PBMCs. This rearrangement joins TRBV6-5 to TRBJ1-5; tentatively, D is TRBD1 (6 bases). CDR3 sequence: CASSARTGNQPQHF. For the CDR3, the DNA is TGTGCCAGCAGTGCCCGGACAGGCAATCAGCCCCAGCATTTT.